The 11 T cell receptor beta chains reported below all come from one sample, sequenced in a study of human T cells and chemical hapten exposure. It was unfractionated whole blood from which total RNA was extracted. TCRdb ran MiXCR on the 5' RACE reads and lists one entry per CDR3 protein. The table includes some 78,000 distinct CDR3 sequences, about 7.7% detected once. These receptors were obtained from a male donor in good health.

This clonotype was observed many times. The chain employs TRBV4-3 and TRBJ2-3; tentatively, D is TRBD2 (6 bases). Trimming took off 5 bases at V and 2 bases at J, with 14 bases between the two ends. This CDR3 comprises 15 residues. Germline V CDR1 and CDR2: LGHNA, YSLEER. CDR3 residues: CASSKGGGVTDTQYF. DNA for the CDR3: TGCGCCAGCAGCAAGGGAGGAGGGGTCACAGATACGCAGTATTTT.

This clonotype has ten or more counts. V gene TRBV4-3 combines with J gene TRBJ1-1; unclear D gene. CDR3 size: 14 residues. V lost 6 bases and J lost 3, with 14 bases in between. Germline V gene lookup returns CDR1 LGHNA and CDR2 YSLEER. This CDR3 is CASSLGPRHTEAFF. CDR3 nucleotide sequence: TGCGCCAGCAGTCTTGGCCCTAGGCACACTGAAGCTTTCTTT.

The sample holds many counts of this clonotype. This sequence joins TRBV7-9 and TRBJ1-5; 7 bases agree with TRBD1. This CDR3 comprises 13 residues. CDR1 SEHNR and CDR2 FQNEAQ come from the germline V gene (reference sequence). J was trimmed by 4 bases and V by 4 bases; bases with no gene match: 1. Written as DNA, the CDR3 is TGTGCCAGCAGCTCGACAGGGAATCAGCCCCAGCATTTT. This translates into CASSSTGNQPQHF.

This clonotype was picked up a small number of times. Here the CDR3 DNA reads TGTGCCAGCAGTGAATCCCCATACAGGGACGCCGGGGAGCTGTTTTTT. Its translation: CASSESPYRDAGELFF. V gene TRBV25-1 combines with J gene TRBJ2-2, with a tentative D call TRBD1 (6 bases). The CDR3 sequence is 16 residues long. Germline V gene lookup returns CDR1 MGHDK and CDR2 SYGVNS. Deletions cut 1 base from V and 6 bases from J, with 15 bases between.

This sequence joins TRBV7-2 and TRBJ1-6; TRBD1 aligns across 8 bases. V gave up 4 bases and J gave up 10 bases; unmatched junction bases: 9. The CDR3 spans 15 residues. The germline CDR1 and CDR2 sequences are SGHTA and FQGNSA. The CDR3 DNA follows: TGTGCCAGCAGCTCCGGACAGGGAAGGGGCTCACCCCTCCACTTT. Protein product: CASSSGQGRGSPLHF. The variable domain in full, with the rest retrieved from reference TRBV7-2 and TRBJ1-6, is GAGVSQSPSNKVTEKGKDVELRCDPISGHTALYWYRQSLGQGLEFLIYFQGNSAPDKSGLPSDRFSAERTGGSVSTLTIQRTQQEDSAVYLCASSSGQGRGSPLHFGNGTRLTVT.

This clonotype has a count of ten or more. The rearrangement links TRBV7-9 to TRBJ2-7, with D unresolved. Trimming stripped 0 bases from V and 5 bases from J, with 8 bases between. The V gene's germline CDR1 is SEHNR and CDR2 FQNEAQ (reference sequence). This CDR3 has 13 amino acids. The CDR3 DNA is TGTGCCAGCAGCTTAGCCCCCCCCCACGAGCAGTACTTC. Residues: CASSLAPPHEQYF.

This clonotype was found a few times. The CDR3 sequence: CASSRPTETAYNEQFF. The CDR3 nucleotides read TGTGCCAGCAGTAGACCCACCGAGACGGCCTACAATGAGCAGTTCTTC. The chain has TRBV6-6 and TRBJ2-1; no reliable D call. Trimming stripped 5 bases from V and 2 bases from J, with 16 bases between. Germline V gene data show CDR1 as MNHNY and CDR2 as SVGAGI (reference sequence). CDR3 length: 16 residues.

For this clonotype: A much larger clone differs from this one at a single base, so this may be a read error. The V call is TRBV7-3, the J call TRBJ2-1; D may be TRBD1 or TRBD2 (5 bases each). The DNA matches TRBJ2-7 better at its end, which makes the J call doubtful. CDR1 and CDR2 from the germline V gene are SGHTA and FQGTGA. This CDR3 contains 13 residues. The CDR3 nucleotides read TGTGCCAGCAGCGCCGGGACCAACAATGAGCAGTACTTC. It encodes CASSAGTNNEQYF.

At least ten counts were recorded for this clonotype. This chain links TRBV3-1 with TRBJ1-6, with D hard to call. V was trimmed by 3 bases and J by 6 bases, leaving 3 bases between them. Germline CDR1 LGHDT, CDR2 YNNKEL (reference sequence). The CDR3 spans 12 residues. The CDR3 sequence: CASSQGNSPLHF. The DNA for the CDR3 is TGTGCCAGCAGCCAGGGTAATTCACCCCTCCACTTT.

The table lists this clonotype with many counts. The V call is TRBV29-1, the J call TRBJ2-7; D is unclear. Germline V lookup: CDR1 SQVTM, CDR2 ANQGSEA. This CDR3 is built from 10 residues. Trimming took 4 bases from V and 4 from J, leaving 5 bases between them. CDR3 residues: CSVVTYEQYF. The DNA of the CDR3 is TGCAGCGTTGTTACATACGAGCAGTACTTC.

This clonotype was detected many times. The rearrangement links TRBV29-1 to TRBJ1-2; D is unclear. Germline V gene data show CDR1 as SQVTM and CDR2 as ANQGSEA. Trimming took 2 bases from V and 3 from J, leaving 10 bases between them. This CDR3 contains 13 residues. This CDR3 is CSVETTDHYGYTF. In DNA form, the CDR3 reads TGCAGCGTTGAAACGACGGATCACTATGGCTACACCTTC.